This T cell receptor beta chain was recovered during a study of cytomegalovirus exposure and HLA in healthy donors. Across the whole study: Clustering assigned approximately 78% of the 350 to 450 genotyped donors to the Caucasian-associated ancestry cluster. The study's findings and limits: Listed as cytomegalovirus-associated were 150 or so TCR beta chains. Using a false discovery rate of 0.05, a later analysis showed that approximately 17,000 TCR beta sequences were associated with HLA alleles. The authors excluded some V segments, including TRBV6-2 and TRBV6-3, as indistinguishable.

Use of 60 Vbeta and 13 Jbeta primers characterized the PCR. Measured with immunoSEQ multiplex PCR; TCRdb has only the in-frame clones, and not every one. The data contain 190,000 or so clones, less than 85% of them singletons. Comment on this clone: The antigen is unknown. The same CDR3 is also encoded by other DNA sequences in this sample.

The CDR3 has 15 amino acids. Germline V gene sequence: CDR1 MNHEY, CDR2 SVGAGI. The trim removed 2 bases at V and 2 bases at J, leaving 4 bases unmatched. This receptor was obtained from a girl aged 10 to 17 in good health and CMV-seropositive. The sample consisted of PBMCs. This chain links TRBV6-5 with TRBJ2-7, with TRBD1 matching 9 bases. CDR3 sequence: CASSYPGQGAYEQYF. The CDR3 coding sequence is TGTGCCAGCAGTTACCCGGGACAGGGTGCCTACGAGCAGTACTTC.